The clone carrying this TCR beta chain was counted once. The antigen remains undetermined. This sample is part of a study of cytomegalovirus exposure and HLA in healthy donors. Study results and limitations: Later analysis identified several of the most significant clusters that appeared linked to common viral pathogens. An analysis that was carried out later associated approximately 15,000 TCR beta sequences with HLA alleles at 0.05 false discovery rate. Upon later analysis, HLA-associated TCR beta chains proved more clonally expanded than other, equally common chains.

This CDR3 comprises 18 residues. The trim removed 3 bases at V and 0 bases at J, leaving 11 bases unmatched. Germline V gene data show CDR1 as LGHNA and CDR2 as YNFKEQ. Vbeta (60) and Jbeta (13) primers were used in the PCR. The method was immunoSEQ multiplex PCR; TCRdb's version includes in-frame clones alone and lacks a portion of them. Here the sample spans roughly 200,000 clones, around three quarters being singletons. The clonotype was recovered from a young woman in good health and CMV-seropositive. The chain recombines TRBV4-2 with TRBJ1-3; 7 bases fit TRBD1. The sequencing sample was made of PBMCs. The CDR3 region is CASSQVLTGLSSGNTIYF. Written as DNA, the CDR3 is TGTGCCAGCAGCCAGGTATTGACAGGGCTAAGCTCTGGAAACACCATATATTTT.